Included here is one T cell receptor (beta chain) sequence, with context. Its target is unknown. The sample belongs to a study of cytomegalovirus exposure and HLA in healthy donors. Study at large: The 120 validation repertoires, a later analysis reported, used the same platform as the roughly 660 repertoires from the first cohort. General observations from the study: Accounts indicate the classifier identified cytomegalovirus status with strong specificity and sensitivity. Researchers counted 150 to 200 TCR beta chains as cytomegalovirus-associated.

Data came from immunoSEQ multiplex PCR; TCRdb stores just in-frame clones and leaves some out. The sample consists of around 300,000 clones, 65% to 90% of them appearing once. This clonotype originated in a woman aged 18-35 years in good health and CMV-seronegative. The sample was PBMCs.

As DNA, the CDR3 is TGTGCCAGCAGCTACGGACAGGGATCGAATCAGCCCCAGCATTTT. Protein product: CASSYGQGSNQPQHF. The chain has TRBV2 and TRBJ1-5; 8 positions agree with TRBD1. V gave up 6 bases and J gave up 4 bases; unmatched junction bases: 8. CDR3 length: 15 residues. The germline gives CDR1 SNHLY, CDR2 FYNNEI.